This T cell receptor (beta chain) was profiled in a study of T cell responses to AZD1222 COVID-19 vaccine (dated by TCRdb to about 2021). About the investigation overall: AZD1222 recipients given second doses at about 4 weeks or at about 12 weeks were pooled, since spike-specific TCR depth and breadth were not found to differ between the two schedules. A total of about 240 trial participants underwent TCR sequencing, of whom 200 to 220 received two doses of AZD1222 and about 25 received two doses of the MenACWY control vaccine. Trial participants were enrolled by age into subgroups of 18-55, 56-69 and 70-plus years, and about 150, 27 and 61 TCR-sequenced participants, respectively, were included in these subgroups. The study at large found these results: Participants were mostly white British and included more females than males, and it was suggested by the authors that clonal diversity may have been underestimated. CD4 TCRs associated with the vaccine covered the entire spike protein, and the dominant responses were in regions 160-218 and 743-854. No day 14 peak-response samples were available, so repertoires were characterized only after the peak T cell response. After two AZD1222 doses, spike-specific TCR breadth and depth were significantly higher than at day 0 and than in MenACWY recipients. In the small 56-69-year group, the increase in depth fell short of significance, most likely because of low power. Reportedly, close to half of the unique spike-specific TCRs recognized epitopes lying outside the regions that are mutated in the B.1.351 and B.1.1.7 variants. Conclusions about previously exposed vaccinees are limited because only six or seven AZD1222 recipients were SARS-CoV-2 seropositive at baseline.

The CDR3 measures 14 amino acids from cysteine to phenylalanine. The read is trimmed to its CDR3 DNA, 42 bases read in frame from base 1. Clipping removes 6 bases from V and 8 bases from J, with 11 as the unmatched junction base count. The germline V gene gives CDR1 as SQVTM and CDR2 as ANQGSEA. The time point label of this sample denotes: baseline before first vaccination. Vaccinee samples came from UK trials COV001 and COV002, including a single-blind randomized controlled phase 2/3 trial of AZD1222 (ChAdOx1 nCoV-19) in healthy adults. Trial participant PBMC samples were collected at day 0 and day 28 after the second dose for TCRbeta chain sequencing. This clone was counted a single time. Its antigen is currently not known. No much larger clone exists at a distance of one base, and base qualities are not known. The CDR3 regions of human TCRbeta chains were analyzed by immunosequencing. Concerning the study's data processing: TCRs in the repertoires were compared against a reference library of SARS-CoV-2-specific TCRs that had been generated with the MIRA antigen-specificity platform. Breadth was defined as the fraction of unique TCRs that were SARS-CoV-2-associated, and depth was defined as the fraction of total T cells that were SARS-CoV-2-associated. Using the MIRA data, each spike-specific TCR was mapped to the spike region that the TCR reacts to and placed in a CD4 or CD8 class. Log10-transformed breadth and depth values were compared by one-way ANOVA with Sidak's multiple comparisons tests. The table was pulled from immuneACCESS by TCRdb, which kept in-frame rearrangements only. Such tables lose some clones; where checked, under half of the loss comes from unresolved V genes, and the rest has no known cause. V and J calls and clone size follow that table, whereas D and trimming were derived from the DNA. The sample data list about 140,000 clones, and 80% to 95% of these were observed just once. The ten biggest clones cover 4% to 5.5% of the sample.

The material was peripheral blood, obtained on day 0 of AZD1222 vaccination. Recombination connected TRBV29-1 to TRBJ1-4; TRBD1 matches 8 bases in the middle. This TCR derives from an adult in good health. CDR3 sequence: CSVPSTAGGEKLFF. Here is the DNA: TGCAGCGTCCCCTCCACCGCAGGGGGCGAAAAACTGTTTTTT.